A selection of T cell receptor beta chains follows, all from one sample in a study of cytomegalovirus exposure and HLA in healthy donors. The table came from immunoSEQ multiplex PCR; TCRdb's copy has only in-frame clones and leaves some out. The sample lists approximately 100,000 clones, about three quarters occurring once. Sequencing input: PBMCs. Every receptor here comes from a female donor in good health and CMV-seropositive. The CDR3 runs from the conserved cysteine through the conserved F or W. D genes are given only for firm matches. Only some rows state a clone size, as once, few, many or a class for expanded clones.

clone size: -
J gene: TRBJ2-7
V gene: TRBV15
D gene: -
CDR3 DNA: TGTGCCACCAGCACCCCCGCGGGTTCGGGTCCGCCCTACGAGCAGTACTTC
CDR3 protein: CATSTPAGSGPPYEQYF

clone size: -
J gene: TRBJ2-7
V gene: TRBV10-3
D gene: -
CDR3 DNA: TGTGCCATCAGCCGGGTCTACGGCTCCTACGAGCAGTACTTC
CDR3 protein: CAISRVYGSYEQYF

clone size: -
J gene: TRBJ1-2
V gene: TRBV30
D gene: TRBD1
CDR3 DNA: TGTGCCTGGAGTGTGGGGACAGTAGTCTATGGCTACACCTTC
CDR3 protein: CAWSVGTVVYGYTF

clone size: -
J gene: TRBJ2-5
V gene: TRBV5-4
D gene: -
CDR3 DNA: TGTGCCAGCAGCTCCGGACAGCTCCAAGAGACCCAGTACTTC
CDR3 protein: CASSSGQLQETQYF

clone size: -
J gene: TRBJ1-4
V gene: TRBV7-8
D gene: TRBD1
CDR3 DNA: TGTGCCAACAGTGGGGACAGGGGTGCAACTAATGAAAAACTGTTTTTT
CDR3 protein: CANSGDRGATNEKLFF

clone size: -
J gene: TRBJ2-2
V gene: TRBV5-1
D gene: -
CDR3 DNA: TGCGCCAGCAGCCGTACTGACCCGGGCACCGGGGAGCTGTTTTTT
CDR3 protein: CASSRTDPGTGELFF

clone size: -
J gene: TRBJ2-3
V gene: TRBV5-1
D gene: TRBD2
CDR3 DNA: TGCGCCAGCAGCCACCTAGCGGGAGCAGATACGCAGTATTTT
CDR3 protein: CASSHLAGADTQYF

clone size: -
J gene: TRBJ2-7
V gene: TRBV29-1
D gene: TRBD2
CDR3 DNA: TGCAGCGTTGACGGACTAGCGGGGCGCTCCTACGAGCAGTACTTC
CDR3 protein: CSVDGLAGRSYEQYF

clone size: -
J gene: TRBJ1-1
V gene: TRBV18
D gene: -
CDR3 DNA: TGTGCCAGCTCACGCACAGGCCCGAACACTGAAGCTTTCTTT
CDR3 protein: CASSRTGPNTEAFF

clone size: -
J gene: TRBJ1-2
V gene: TRBV19
D gene: -
CDR3 DNA: TGTGCCAGTAGCCCCGTCGGGGGGGCCTATGGCTACACCTTC
CDR3 protein: CASSPVGGAYGYTF

clone size: -
J gene: TRBJ1-1
V gene: TRBV29-1
D gene: TRBD1
CDR3 DNA: TGCAGCTTCCAGACCGGGACAGGGTCTACCACTGAAGCTTTCTTT
CDR3 protein: CSFQTGTGSTTEAFF

clone size: -
J gene: TRBJ2-3
V gene: TRBV2
D gene: TRBD1
CDR3 DNA: TGTGCCAGCAGCCCGGGACAGGGGTTACATACGCAGTATTTT
CDR3 protein: CASSPGQGLHTQYF

clone size: -
J gene: TRBJ2-2
V gene: TRBV27
D gene: TRBD2
CDR3 DNA: TGTGCCAGCAGTTTAGCGGGGGGCCAGCACGGGGAGCTGTTTTTT
CDR3 protein: CASSLAGGQHGELFF

clone size: -
J gene: TRBJ2-7
V gene: TRBV30
D gene: -
CDR3 DNA: TGTGCCTGGAGTGTACGCGGGGCAGGAACCTACGAGCAGTACTTC
CDR3 protein: CAWSVRGAGTYEQYF

clone size: -
J gene: TRBJ1-2
V gene: TRBV29-1
D gene: TRBD1
CDR3 DNA: TGCAGCGTACGGACAGGGGGTAACTATGGCTACACCTTC
CDR3 protein: CSVRTGGNYGYTF

clone size: -
J gene: TRBJ2-7
V gene: TRBV23-1
D gene: -
CDR3 DNA: TGCGCCAGCAGTCACCCAAAGAGGGCCGGATCCTACGAGCAGTACTTC
CDR3 protein: CASSHPKRAGSYEQYF

clone size: few
J gene: TRBJ2-1
V gene: TRBV6-6
D gene: TRBD2
CDR3 DNA: TGTGCCAGCAGTCCAGGACTAGCGGGAGGGCGGCAGCAGTTCTTC
CDR3 protein: CASSPGLAGGRQQFF

clone size: -
J gene: TRBJ1-5
V gene: TRBV6-5
D gene: -
CDR3 DNA: TGTGCCAGCAGTTACGACTTTTATAGCAATCAGCCCCAGCATTTT
CDR3 protein: CASSYDFYSNQPQHF

clone size: -
J gene: TRBJ2-5
V gene: TRBV9
D gene: TRBD2
CDR3 DNA: TGTGCCAGCAGCGGGGGACTAGTGCAGCTAGAGACCCAGTACTTC
CDR3 protein: CASSGGLVQLETQYF

clone size: -
J gene: TRBJ2-3
V gene: TRBV2
D gene: TRBD1
CDR3 DNA: TGTGCCAGCAGAGGGGGACAGGTTTACACAGATACGCAGTATTTT
CDR3 protein: CASRGGQVYTDTQYF

clone size: -
J gene: TRBJ2-6
V gene: TRBV10-3
D gene: TRBD1
CDR3 DNA: TGTGCCATGAGTCCGGGACAGGGGGCGCCAACTGGGGCCAACGTCCTGACTTTC
CDR3 protein: CAMSPGQGAPTGANVLTF

clone size: -
J gene: TRBJ1-1
V gene: TRBV5-1
D gene: -
CDR3 DNA: TGCGCCAGCAGCTTAACCGGGACAATGAACACTGAAGCTTTCTTT
CDR3 protein: CASSLTGTMNTEAFF

clone size: -
J gene: TRBJ1-2
V gene: TRBV19
D gene: -
CDR3 DNA: TGTGCCAGTGGCATCGGGGACATCTATGGCTACACCTTC
CDR3 protein: CASGIGDIYGYTF

clone size: -
J gene: TRBJ2-7
V gene: TRBV28
D gene: -
CDR3 DNA: TGTGCCAGCAGTTTGCGAGGTGAGCAGTACTTC
CDR3 protein: CASSLRGEQYF

clone size: -
J gene: TRBJ2-7
V gene: TRBV11-1
D gene: TRBD2
CDR3 DNA: TGTGCCAGCAGCGATACTAGCGGGAGAAGGAACGAGCAGTACTTC
CDR3 protein: CASSDTSGRRNEQYF

clone size: -
J gene: TRBJ1-5
V gene: TRBV19
D gene: -
CDR3 DNA: TGTGCCAGTAGTTCGACCCGAGGGCCCCAGCATTTT
CDR3 protein: CASSSTRGPQHF

clone size: once
J gene: TRBJ1-5
V gene: TRBV19
D gene: TRBD1
CDR3 DNA: TGTGCCAGTAGAGCCCGGGACAGCCGCAATCAGCCCCAGCATTTT
CDR3 protein: CASRARDSRNQPQHF

clone size: -
J gene: TRBJ2-3
V gene: TRBV27
D gene: -
CDR3 DNA: TGTGCCAGCAGTTACAGGGACGACACAGATACGCAGTATTTT
CDR3 protein: CASSYRDDTDTQYF

clone size: -
J gene: TRBJ2-1
V gene: TRBV7-2
D gene: -
CDR3 DNA: TGTGCCAGCAGCTTTAGCGGTAGCTCCTACAATGAGCAGTTCTTC
CDR3 protein: CASSFSGSSYNEQFF

clone size: -
J gene: TRBJ1-3
V gene: TRBV4-1
D gene: TRBD1
CDR3 DNA: TGCGCCAGCAGCCAACGATTACAGGGGATATCTGGAAACACCATATATTTT
CDR3 protein: CASSQRLQGISGNTIYF

clone size: -
J gene: TRBJ1-2
V gene: TRBV9
D gene: TRBD1
CDR3 DNA: TGTGCCAGCAGCGTTGGACAGGGGTCTAACTATGGCTACACCTTC
CDR3 protein: CASSVGQGSNYGYTF

clone size: -
J gene: TRBJ2-6
V gene: TRBV7-2
D gene: TRBD2
CDR3 DNA: TGTGCCAGCAGCCCCAGCGGGGGCGGGGCTGGGGCCAACGTCCTGACTTTC
CDR3 protein: CASSPSGGGAGANVLTF

clone size: -
J gene: TRBJ1-4
V gene: TRBV5-1
D gene: -
CDR3 DNA: TGCGCCAGCAGCTGGGGGACACCCGCGACTAATGAAAAACTGTTTTTT
CDR3 protein: CASSWGTPATNEKLFF

clone size: -
J gene: TRBJ1-1
V gene: TRBV19
D gene: -
CDR3 DNA: TGTGCCAGTAGTGCCGGGGTGAACACTGAAGCTTTCTTT
CDR3 protein: CASSAGVNTEAFF